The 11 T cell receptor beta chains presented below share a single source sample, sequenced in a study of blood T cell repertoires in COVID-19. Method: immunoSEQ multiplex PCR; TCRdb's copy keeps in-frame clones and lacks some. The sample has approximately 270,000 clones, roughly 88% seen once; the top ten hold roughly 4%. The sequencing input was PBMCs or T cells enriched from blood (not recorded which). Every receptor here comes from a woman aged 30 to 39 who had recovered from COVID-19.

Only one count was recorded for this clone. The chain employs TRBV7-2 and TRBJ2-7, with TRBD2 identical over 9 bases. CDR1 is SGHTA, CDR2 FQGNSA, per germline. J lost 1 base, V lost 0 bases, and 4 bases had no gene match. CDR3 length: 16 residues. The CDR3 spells CASSLATSGPSYEQYF. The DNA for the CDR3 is TGTGCCAGCAGCTTAGCCACTAGCGGGCCATCCTACGAGCAGTACTTC.

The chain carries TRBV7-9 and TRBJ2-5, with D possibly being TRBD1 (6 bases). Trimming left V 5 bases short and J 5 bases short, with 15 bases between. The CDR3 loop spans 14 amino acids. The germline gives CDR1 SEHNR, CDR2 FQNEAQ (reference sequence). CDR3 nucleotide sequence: TGTGCCAGCAGCATCGACAGGCCGGGGGAGACCCAGTACTTC. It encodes CASSIDRPGETQYF.

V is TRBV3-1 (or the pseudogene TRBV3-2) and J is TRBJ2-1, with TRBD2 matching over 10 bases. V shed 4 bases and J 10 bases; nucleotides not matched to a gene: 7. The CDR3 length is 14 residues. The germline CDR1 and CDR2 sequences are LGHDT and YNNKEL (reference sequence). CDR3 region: CASSLLAGVGEQFF. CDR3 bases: TGTGCCAGCAGCCTTCTAGCGGGAGTTGGGGAGCAGTTCTTC.

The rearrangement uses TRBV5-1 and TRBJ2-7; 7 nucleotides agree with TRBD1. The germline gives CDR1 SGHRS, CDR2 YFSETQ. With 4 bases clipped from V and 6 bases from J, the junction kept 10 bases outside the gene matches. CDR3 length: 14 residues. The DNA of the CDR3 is TGCGCCAGCAGCCCAAGCGCCGGACAGGCCGAGCAGTACTTC. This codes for CASSPSAGQAEQYF.

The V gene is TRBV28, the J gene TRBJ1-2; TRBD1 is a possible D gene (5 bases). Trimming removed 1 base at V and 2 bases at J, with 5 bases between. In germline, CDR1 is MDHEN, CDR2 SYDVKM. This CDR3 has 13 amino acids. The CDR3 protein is CASSLSGNYGYTF. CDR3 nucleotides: TGTGCCAGCAGTTTATCAGGGAACTATGGCTACACCTTC.

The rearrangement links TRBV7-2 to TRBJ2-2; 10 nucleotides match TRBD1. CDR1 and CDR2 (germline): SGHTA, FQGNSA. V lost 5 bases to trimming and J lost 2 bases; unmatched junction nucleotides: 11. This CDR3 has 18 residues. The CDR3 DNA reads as TGTGCCAGCAGCCCCGACAGGGGGCACACGTCAAACACCGGGGAGCTGTTTTTT. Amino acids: CASSPDRGHTSNTGELFF.

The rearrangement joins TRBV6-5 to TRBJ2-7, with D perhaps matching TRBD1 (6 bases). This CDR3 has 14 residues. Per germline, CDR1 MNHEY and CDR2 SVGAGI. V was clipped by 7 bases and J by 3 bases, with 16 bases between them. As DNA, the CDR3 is TGTGCCAGCAAACCTGGGGACATAGGCTACGAGCAGTACTTC. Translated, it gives CASKPGDIGYEQYF.

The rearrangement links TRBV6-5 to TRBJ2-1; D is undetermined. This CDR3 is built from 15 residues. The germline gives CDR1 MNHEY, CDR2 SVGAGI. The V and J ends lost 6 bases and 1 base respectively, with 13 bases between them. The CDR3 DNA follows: TGTGCCAGCAGCCGACTGGCTCGTTCCTACAATGAGCAGTTCTTC. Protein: CASSRLARSYNEQFF.

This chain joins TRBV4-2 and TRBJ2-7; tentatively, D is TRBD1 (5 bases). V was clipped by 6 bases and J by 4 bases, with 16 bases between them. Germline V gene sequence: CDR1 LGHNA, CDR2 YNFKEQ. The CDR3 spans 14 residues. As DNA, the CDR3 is TGTGCCAGCAGTACTCGGCAGGGTGAGTACGAGCAGTACTTC. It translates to CASSTRQGEYEQYF.

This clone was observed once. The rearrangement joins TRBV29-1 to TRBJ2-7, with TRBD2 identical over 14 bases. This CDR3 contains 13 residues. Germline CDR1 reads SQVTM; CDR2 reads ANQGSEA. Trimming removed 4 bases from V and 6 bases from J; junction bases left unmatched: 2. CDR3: CSVGGLAGVEQYF. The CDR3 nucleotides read TGCAGCGTTGGGGGACTAGCGGGAGTCGAGCAGTACTTC.

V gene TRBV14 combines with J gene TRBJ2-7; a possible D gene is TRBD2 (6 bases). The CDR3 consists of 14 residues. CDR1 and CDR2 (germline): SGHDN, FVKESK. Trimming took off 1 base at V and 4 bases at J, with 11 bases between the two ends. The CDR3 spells CASSQGDLRYEQYF. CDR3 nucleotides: TGTGCCAGCAGCCAAGGGGACTTACGTTACGAGCAGTACTTC.